These 3 T cell receptor beta chains were all obtained from the same sample, sequenced in a study of cytomegalovirus exposure and HLA in healthy donors. The PCR ran on 60 Vbeta and 13 Jbeta primers. Generated by immunoSEQ multiplex PCR, the TCRdb table keeps only in-frame clones and is missing some. The profile shows around 160,000 clones, about two thirds of them singletons. Sequencing was done on a sample of PBMCs. Source of these receptors: a woman under 30 in good health and CMV-seronegative.

The sample holds one count of this clone. This chain connects TRBV5-4 to TRBJ1-1; TRBD1 matches at 9 bases. The CDR3 is 12 amino acids. Trimming at V came to 0 bases and at J to 13 bases, leaving 4 bases not matched to a gene. Germline CDR1 SGHNT, CDR2 YYREEE (reference sequence). DNA of the CDR3: TGTGCCAGCAGCTTGGGGACAGGGGTTAATTTCTTT. Translation: CASSLGTGVNFF.

As to this clone: Other nucleotide sequences in the sample specify the same CDR3. This sequence joins TRBV2 and TRBJ1-1; D is possibly TRBD1 (5 bases). Trimming took 7 bases from V and 1 from J, leaving 16 bases between them. The CDR3 runs to 15 residues. Germline V lookup: CDR1 SNHLY, CDR2 FYNNEI. The CDR3 DNA follows: TGTGCCAGCAATGTAGACAGAAAGGGGAACACTGAAGCTTTCTTT. This sequence encodes CASNVDRKGNTEAFF.

V gene TRBV28 combines with J gene TRBJ2-1, with 8 bases that match TRBD2. Germline lookup yields CDR1 MDHEN and CDR2 SYDVKM. This CDR3 comprises 13 residues. The J segment lost 7 bases and the V segment lost 6 bases, leaving 5 bases of the junction unmatched. The CDR3 DNA reads as TGTGCCAGCAGGCCCGGGGGGGTGAATGAGCAGTTCTTC. This gives the protein CASRPGGVNEQFF.